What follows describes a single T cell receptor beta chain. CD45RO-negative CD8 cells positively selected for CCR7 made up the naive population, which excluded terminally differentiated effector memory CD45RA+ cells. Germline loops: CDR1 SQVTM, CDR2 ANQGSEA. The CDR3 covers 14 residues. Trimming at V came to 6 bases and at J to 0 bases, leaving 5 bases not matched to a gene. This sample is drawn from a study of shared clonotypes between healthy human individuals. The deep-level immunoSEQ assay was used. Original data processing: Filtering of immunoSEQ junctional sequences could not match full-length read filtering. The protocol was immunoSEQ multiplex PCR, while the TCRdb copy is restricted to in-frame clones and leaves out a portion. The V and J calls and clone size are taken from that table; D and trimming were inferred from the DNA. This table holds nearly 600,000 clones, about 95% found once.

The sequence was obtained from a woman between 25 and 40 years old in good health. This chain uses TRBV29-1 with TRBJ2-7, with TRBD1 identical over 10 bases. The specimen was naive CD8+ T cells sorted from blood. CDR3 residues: CSVTGGRYSYEQYF. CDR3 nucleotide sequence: TGCAGCGTGACAGGGGGCCGCTACTCCTACGAGCAGTACTTC.